This T cell receptor beta chain emerged from a study of blood T cell repertoires in COVID-19. Participants reported their clinical history, and cohort assignment relied on those reports. The recovered donors of Cohort 3 showed two negative PCRs, clearance, or symptom resolution. The CDR3 spans 14 residues. Between the trimmed V and J ends, which lost 4 bases and 2 bases, there was a span of 11 bases. The germline V gene encodes CDR1 KGHSH and CDR2 LQKENI. Profiling relied on immunoSEQ multiplex PCR, and the TCRdb table lists in-frame clones only, not all of them. The sample holds around 160,000 clones, 80% seen once.

This chain connects TRBV18 to TRBJ2-5, with D tentatively TRBD1 (6 bases). The receptor's source is a woman between 55 and 75 years old who had recovered from COVID-19. The sample comprised PBMCs or T cells enriched from blood (not recorded which). This CDR3 reads CASSQGHQQETQYF. The CDR3 DNA reads as TGTGCCAGCTCACAGGGACACCAACAAGAGACCCAGTACTTC.